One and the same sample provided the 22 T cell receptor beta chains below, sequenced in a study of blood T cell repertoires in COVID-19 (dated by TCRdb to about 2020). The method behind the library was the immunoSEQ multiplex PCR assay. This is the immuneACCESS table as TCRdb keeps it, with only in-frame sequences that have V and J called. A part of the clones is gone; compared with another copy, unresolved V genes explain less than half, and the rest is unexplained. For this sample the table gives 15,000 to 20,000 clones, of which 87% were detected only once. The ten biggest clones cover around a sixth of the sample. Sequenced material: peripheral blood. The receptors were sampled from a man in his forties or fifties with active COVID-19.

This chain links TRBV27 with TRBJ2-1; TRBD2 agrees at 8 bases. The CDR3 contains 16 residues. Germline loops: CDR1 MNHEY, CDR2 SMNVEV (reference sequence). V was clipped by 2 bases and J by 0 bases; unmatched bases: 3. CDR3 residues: CASSLISGTSYNEQFF. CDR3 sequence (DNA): TGTGCCAGCAGTTTAATTAGCGGGACCTCCTACAATGAGCAGTTCTTC.

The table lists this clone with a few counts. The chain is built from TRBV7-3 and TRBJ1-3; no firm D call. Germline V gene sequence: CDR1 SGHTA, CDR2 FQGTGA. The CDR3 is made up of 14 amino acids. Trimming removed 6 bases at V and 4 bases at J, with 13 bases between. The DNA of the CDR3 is TGTGCCAGCAGATCTCGGGAAACCGGAAACACCATATATTTT. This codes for CASRSRETGNTIYF.

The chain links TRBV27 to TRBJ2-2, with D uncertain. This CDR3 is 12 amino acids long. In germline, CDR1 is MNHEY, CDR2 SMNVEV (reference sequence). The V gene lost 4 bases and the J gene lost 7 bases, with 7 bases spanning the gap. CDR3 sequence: CASSSTFGELFF. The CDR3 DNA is TGTGCCAGCAGTTCTACTTTCGGGGAGCTGTTTTTT.

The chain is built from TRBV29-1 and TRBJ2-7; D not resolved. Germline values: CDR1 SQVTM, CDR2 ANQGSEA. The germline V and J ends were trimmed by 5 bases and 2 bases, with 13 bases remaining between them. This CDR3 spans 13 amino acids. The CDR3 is CSVRQVHTYEQYF. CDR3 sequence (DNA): TGCAGCGTTCGTCAGGTTCATACCTACGAGCAGTACTTC.

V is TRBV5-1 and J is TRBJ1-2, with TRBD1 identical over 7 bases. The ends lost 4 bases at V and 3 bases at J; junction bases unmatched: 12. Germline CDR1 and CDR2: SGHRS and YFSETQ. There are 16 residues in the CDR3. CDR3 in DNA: TGCGCCAGCAGCGAGAACAGGGGAGTTAAAGACTATGGCTACACCTTC. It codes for CASSENRGVKDYGYTF. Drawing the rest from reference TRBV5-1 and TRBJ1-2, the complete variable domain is KAGVTQTPRYLIKTRGQQVTLSCSPISGHRSVSWYQQTPGQGLQFLFEYFSETQRNKGNFPGRFSGRQFSNSRSEMNVSTLELGDSALYLCASSENRGVKDYGYTFGSGTRLTVV.

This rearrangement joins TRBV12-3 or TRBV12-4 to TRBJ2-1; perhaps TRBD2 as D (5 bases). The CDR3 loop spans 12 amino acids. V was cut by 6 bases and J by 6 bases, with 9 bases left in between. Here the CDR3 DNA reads TGTGCCAGCAGGGAGACTACCAATGAGCAGTTCTTC. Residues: CASRETTNEQFF.

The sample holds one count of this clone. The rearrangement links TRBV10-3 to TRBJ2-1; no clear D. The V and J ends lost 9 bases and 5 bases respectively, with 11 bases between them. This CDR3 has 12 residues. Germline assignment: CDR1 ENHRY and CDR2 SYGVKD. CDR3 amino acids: CAMARTDNEQFF. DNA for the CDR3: TGTGCCATGGCCCGTACAGACAATGAGCAGTTCTTC.

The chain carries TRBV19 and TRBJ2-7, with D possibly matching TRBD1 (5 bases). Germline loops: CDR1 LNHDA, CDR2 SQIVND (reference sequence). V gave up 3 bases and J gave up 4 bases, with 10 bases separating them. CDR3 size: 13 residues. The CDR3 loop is CASSMPQGYEQYF. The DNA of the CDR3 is TGTGCCAGTAGTATGCCGCAGGGTTACGAGCAGTACTTC. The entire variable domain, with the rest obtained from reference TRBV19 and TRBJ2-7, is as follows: DGGITQSPKYLFRKEGQNVTLSCEQNLNHDAMYWYRQDPGQGLRLIYYSQIVNDFQKGDIAEGYSVSREKKESFPLTVTSAQKNPTAFYLCASSMPQGYEQYFGPGTRLTVT.

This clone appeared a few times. The CDR3 region has the DNA TGTGCCAGCAGTGTATCCGGGACAGGGATCAATCAGCCCCAGCATTTT. Translated: CASSVSGTGINQPQHF. V and J are TRBV28 and TRBJ1-5, with 9 positions matching TRBD1. The junction had 8 bases not matched to a gene; V was cut back by 5 bases and J by 3 bases. Germline V CDR1 and CDR2: MDHEN, SYDVKM. The CDR3 is made up of 16 amino acids.

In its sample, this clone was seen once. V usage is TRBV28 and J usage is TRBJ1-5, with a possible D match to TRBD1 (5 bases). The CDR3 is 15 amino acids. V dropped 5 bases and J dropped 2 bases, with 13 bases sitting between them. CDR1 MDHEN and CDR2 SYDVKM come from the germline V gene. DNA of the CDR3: TGTGCCAGCAGTCCACCGGGACTTCGCAATCAGCCCCAGCATTTT. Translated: CASSPPGLRNQPQHF.

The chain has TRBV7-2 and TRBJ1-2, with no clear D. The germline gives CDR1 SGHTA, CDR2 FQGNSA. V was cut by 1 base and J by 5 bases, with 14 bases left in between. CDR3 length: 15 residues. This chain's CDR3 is CASSLEKGAGYGYTF. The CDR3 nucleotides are TGTGCCAGCAGCTTAGAAAAGGGAGCGGGTTATGGCTACACCTTC.

CDR3 amino acids: CATEPGQAIGELFF. The CDR3 DNA sequence: TGTGCCACCGAACCGGGACAGGCGATCGGGGAGCTGTTTTTT. The V call is TRBV10-3, the J call TRBJ2-2; 8 bases line up with TRBD1. This CDR3 region has 14 residues. Germline V CDR1 and CDR2: ENHRY, SYGVKD. The V and J ends lost 10 bases and 7 bases, in that order; junction bases with no gene match: 11.

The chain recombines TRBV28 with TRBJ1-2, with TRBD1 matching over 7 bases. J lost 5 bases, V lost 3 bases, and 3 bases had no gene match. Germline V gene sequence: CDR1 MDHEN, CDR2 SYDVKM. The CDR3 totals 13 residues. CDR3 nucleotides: TGTGCCAGCAGTTTGGGACAGCTTTATGGCTACACCTTC. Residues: CASSLGQLYGYTF.

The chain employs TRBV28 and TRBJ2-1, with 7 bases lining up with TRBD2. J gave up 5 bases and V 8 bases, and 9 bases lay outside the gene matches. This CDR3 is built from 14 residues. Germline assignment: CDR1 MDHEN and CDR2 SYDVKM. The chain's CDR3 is CASRGETANNEQFF. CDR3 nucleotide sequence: TGTGCCAGCCGGGGGGAGACAGCTAACAATGAGCAGTTCTTC.

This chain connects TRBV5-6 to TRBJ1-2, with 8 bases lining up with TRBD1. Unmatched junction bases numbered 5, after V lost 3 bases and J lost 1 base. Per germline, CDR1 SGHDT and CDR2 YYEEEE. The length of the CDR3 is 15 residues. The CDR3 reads CASSWGQAVNYGYTF. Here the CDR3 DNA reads TGTGCCAGCAGCTGGGGACAGGCAGTTAACTATGGCTACACCTTC.

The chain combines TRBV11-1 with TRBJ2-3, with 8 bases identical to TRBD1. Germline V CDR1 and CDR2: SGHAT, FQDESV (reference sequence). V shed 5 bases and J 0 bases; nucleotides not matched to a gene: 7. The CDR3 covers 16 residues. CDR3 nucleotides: TGTGCCAGCAGCCGCAACCGGGACAGGAGCACAGATACGCAGTATTTT. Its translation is CASSRNRDRSTDTQYF.

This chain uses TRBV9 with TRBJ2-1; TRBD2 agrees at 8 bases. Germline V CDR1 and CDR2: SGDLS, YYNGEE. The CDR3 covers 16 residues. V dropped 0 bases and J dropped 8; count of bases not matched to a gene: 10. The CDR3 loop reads CASSVEISGSRYEQFF. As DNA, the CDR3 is TGTGCCAGCAGCGTAGAAATCAGCGGGAGTCGATATGAGCAGTTCTTC.

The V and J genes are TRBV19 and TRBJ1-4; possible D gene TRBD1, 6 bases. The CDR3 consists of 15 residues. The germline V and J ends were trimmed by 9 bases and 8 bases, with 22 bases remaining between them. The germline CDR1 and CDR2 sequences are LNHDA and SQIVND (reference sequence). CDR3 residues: CASNRDKLSDEKLFF. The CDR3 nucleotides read TGTGCCAGCAACCGGGACAAATTAAGTGACGAAAAACTGTTTTTT.

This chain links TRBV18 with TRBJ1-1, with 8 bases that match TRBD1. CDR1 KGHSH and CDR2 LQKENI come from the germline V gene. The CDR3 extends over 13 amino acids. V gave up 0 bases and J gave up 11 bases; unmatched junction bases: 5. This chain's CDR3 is CASSPPSRGHAFF. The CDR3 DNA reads TGTGCCAGCTCACCACCGAGCAGGGGGCATGCTTTCTTT.

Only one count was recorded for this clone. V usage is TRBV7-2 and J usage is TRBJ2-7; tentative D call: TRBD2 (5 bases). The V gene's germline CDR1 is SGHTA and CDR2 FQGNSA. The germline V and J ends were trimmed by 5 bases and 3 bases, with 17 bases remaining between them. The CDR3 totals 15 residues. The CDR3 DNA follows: TGTGCCAGCAGCCTACTAGGAATGATTGACTACGAGCAGTACTTC. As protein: CASSLLGMIDYEQYF.

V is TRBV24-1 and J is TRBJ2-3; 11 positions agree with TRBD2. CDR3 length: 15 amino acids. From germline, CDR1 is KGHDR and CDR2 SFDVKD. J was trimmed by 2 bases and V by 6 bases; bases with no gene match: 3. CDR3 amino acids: CATSLAGGITDTQYF. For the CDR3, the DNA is TGTGCCACCAGTTTAGCGGGAGGGATCACAGATACGCAGTATTTT.

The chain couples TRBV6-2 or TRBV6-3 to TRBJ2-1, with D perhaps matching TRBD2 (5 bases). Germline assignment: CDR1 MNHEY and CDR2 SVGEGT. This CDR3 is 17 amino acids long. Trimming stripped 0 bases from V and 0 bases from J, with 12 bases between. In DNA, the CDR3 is TGTGCCAGCAGTTACTCGAGGCGGGCTAGCTCCTACAATGAGCAGTTCTTC. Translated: CASSYSRRASSYNEQFF.